Listed below are T cell receptor beta chains from one sample, sequenced in a study of post-analysis software for immune sequencing data. TCRdb re-called the PCR reads through MiXCR, storing one row per CDR3 protein. This sample carries hundreds of thousands of distinct CDR3 sequences, about 32% of them seen once, and the ten largest clones take about 0.5%. Sequencing was performed on blood. The receptor source for this set is a girl aged 5-17 years with multiple sclerosis. Both conserved end residues are part of each CDR3. The order of the fields is D gene, J gene, V gene, clone size, CDR3 DNA, CDR3 protein. The D gene is left open where the match is weak. The listing skips clone size in some rows; elsewhere it reads once, few, many or a size class.

>.|TRBJ1-4|TRBV7-2|few
TGTGCCAGCAGCTCCCAGCGGGCGGGGAATGAAAAACTGTTTTTT
CASSSQRAGNEKLFF
>TRBD2|TRBJ2-7|TRBV20-1|.
TGCAGTGCCAGACTAGCGGAATCCTACAATGAGCAGTACTTC
CSARLAESYNEQYF
>.|TRBJ1-2|TRBV14|.
TGTGCCAGCAGCCTTGGGGCGGAGACCTTGAGCCTTAACTATGGCTACACCTTC
CASSLGAETLSLNYGYTF
>.|TRBJ2-7|TRBV20-1|.
TGCAGTGCTAGACAAGGAAACTACGAGCAGTACTTC
CSARQGNYEQYF
>.|TRBJ2-3|TRBV12-3/TRBV12-4|many
TGTGCCAGCAGTGCAAACAGGGGCACAGATACGCAGTATTTT
CASSANRGTDTQYF
>.|TRBJ2-5|TRBV7-2|.
TGTGCCAACAGCTTAATGGCAGTCCAAGAGACCCAGTACTTC
CANSLMAVQETQYF
>.|TRBJ1-2|TRBV28|.
TGTGCCAGCAGGGCACAGCCCTCCGGCTACACCTTC
CASRAQPSGYTF
>.|TRBJ1-1|TRBV20-1|.
TGCAGCGGGGGCCGGAAGGCTGAAGCTTTCTTT
CSGGRKAEAFF
>.|TRBJ2-7|TRBV9|few
TGTGCCAGCAGCGTAGAGGCAGGGCTCAGCGAGCAGTACTTC
CASSVEAGLSEQYF
>TRBD2|TRBJ2-5|TRBV28|.
TGTGCCAGCAGTTTACAGCGGGGGGCGAGAGAGACCCAGTACTTC
CASSLQRGARETQYF
>.|TRBJ2-1|TRBV6-2/TRBV6-3|.
TGTGCCAGCAGTCCATCGACAGGTGATGATGAGCAGTTCTTC
CASSPSTGDDEQFF
>.|TRBJ2-1|TRBV12-3/TRBV12-4|.
TGTGCCAGCAGTTCCACTCATGACGGGTTCAATGAGCAGTTCTTC
CASSSTHDGFNEQFF
>TRBD2|TRBJ2-1|TRBV3-1|few
TGTGCCAGCAGCCGCCAGACTAGCGGGGGGTTCAATGAGCAGTTCTTC
CASSRQTSGGFNEQFF
>.|TRBJ1-2|TRBV5-1|.
TGCGCCAGCAGCTTGGCCAGGGCCACTAACTATGGCTACACCTTC
CASSLARATNYGYTF
>.|TRBJ2-1|TRBV7-2|many
TGTGCCAGCAGCTTCTCCTACAATGAGCAGTTCTTC
CASSFSYNEQFF
>.|TRBJ2-3|TRBV12-3/TRBV12-4|.
TGTGCCAGCAGTTTAGAGACTAGTTTTGGTCCAGATACGCAGTATTTT
CASSLETSFGPDTQYF
>.|TRBJ2-5|TRBV28|few
TGTGCCAGCAGGGGCTTCGGCGGTGGGGAGACCCAGTACTTC
CASRGFGGGETQYF
>.|TRBJ2-1|TRBV6-4|few
TGTGCCAGCAGTGATGGGCAGGGGACCTACAATGAGCAGTTCTTC
CASSDGQGTYNEQFF
>.|TRBJ2-3|TRBV28|few
TGTGCCAGCAGTTTATTGGCTGGAGAAACAGATACGCAGTATTTT
CASSLLAGETDTQYF
>.|TRBJ2-3|TRBV20-1|.
TGCAGCCGTTCTGGCGGCAGGGTGGCAGATACGCAGTATTTT
CSRSGGRVADTQYF
>TRBD2|TRBJ2-1|TRBV20-1|.
TGCAGTGCTATCGGACTAGCGGGGGGATACAATGAGCAGTTCTTC
CSAIGLAGGYNEQFF
>TRBD1|TRBJ1-1|TRBV20-1|.
TGCAGTGCTAGAGTCTCCCCGGGACAGGGGTATGAAGCTTTCTTT
CSARVSPGQGYEAFF
>.|TRBJ2-7|TRBV10-3|few
TGTGCCATCAGCATGGAGGGGAAGGTTCTGGACGAGCAGTACTTC
CAISMEGKVLDEQYF
>.|TRBJ1-2|TRBV12-3/TRBV12-4|.
TGTGCCAGCAGCCAGGGGTTAGGGGGTAAGGGCTACACCTTC
CASSQGLGGKGYTF
>.|TRBJ2-7|TRBV6-1|.
TGTGCCAGCAGTGAAAGGTCTGAGAGGGAACGCTACGAGCAGTACTTC
CASSERSERERYEQYF
>TRBD2|TRBJ2-5|TRBV29-1|few
TGCAGCGTTTTTGGACTAGCGGGAGGGCAAGAGACCCAGTACTTC
CSVFGLAGGQETQYF
>TRBD1|TRBJ1-1|TRBV6-2/TRBV6-3|.
TGTGCCAGCAGTTACTTCGGCAGGGGGGACACTGAAGCTTTCTTT
CASSYFGRGDTEAFF
>.|TRBJ2-1|TRBV20-1|.
TGCAGTGCTAGGACGTCCCTGGGCTACAATGAGCAGTTCTTC
CSARTSLGYNEQFF
>TRBD2|TRBJ2-1|TRBV10-3|.
TGTGCCATCCGGCCTAGCGGGTCCATCCCCTACAATGAGCAGTTCTTC
CAIRPSGSIPYNEQFF
>.|TRBJ2-7|TRBV28|.
TGTGCCACCCGGGGCGGACAGAGCTCCTACGAGCAGTACTTC
CATRGGQSSYEQYF
>.|TRBJ2-1|TRBV20-1|.
TGCAGTGCTGGGACGGACTCCTACAATGAGCAGTTCTTC
CSAGTDSYNEQFF
>.|TRBJ2-7|TRBV20-1|.
TGCAGTGGACAGAGGGCAGACTCAGCCTCCTACGAGCAGTACTTC
CSGQRADSASYEQYF
>.|TRBJ1-1|TRBV12-3/TRBV12-4|.
TGTGCCAGCCAAATGAGGGGAGTCGCCACTGAAGCTTTCTTT
CASQMRGVATEAFF
>TRBD2|TRBJ2-4|TRBV3-1|.
TGTGCCAGCAGCCAGGATCGCCGGGAGGGCCCCAAAAACATTCAGTACTTC
CASSQDRREGPKNIQYF
>TRBD2|TRBJ2-3|TRBV5-6|few
TGTGCCAGCAGACTAGCGGGAGGGCCTTCAGATACGCAGTATTTT
CASRLAGGPSDTQYF
>TRBD2|TRBJ2-1|TRBV4-3|.
TGCGCCAGCAGCCGGAGGGTAGCGGGGCATGAGCAGTTCTTC
CASSRRVAGHEQFF
>.|TRBJ1-2|TRBV5-6|.
TGTGCCAGCAGCTTGGGTGGAGGGCTCGGCTATGGCTACACCTTC
CASSLGGGLGYGYTF
>TRBD2|TRBJ2-1|TRBV29-1|many
TGCAGCGTTGCGGGTGCGGGAGCGATTAATGAGCAGTTCTTC
CSVAGAGAINEQFF
>.|TRBJ2-3|TRBV27|.
TGTGCCAGCAGCCCCCGAATGGGTTACACAGATACGCAGTATTTT
CASSPRMGYTDTQYF
>.|TRBJ2-3|TRBV27|.
TGTGCCAGCGGCGGACGGGTGAGCACAGATACGCAGTATTTT
CASGGRVSTDTQYF
>.|TRBJ2-3|TRBV3-1|few
TGTGCCAGCAGCCTTAGCAGGGGAGGAGCAGATACGCAGTATTTT
CASSLSRGGADTQYF
>.|TRBJ2-1|TRBV29-1|many
TGCAGCGTTGAGCGGGGAAACTCCTACAATGAGCAGTTCTTC
CSVERGNSYNEQFF
>.|TRBJ2-7|TRBV21-1|few
TGTGCCAGCAGCCCCCGGGACAGGGCCGACGAGCAGTACTTC
CASSPRDRADEQYF
>TRBD1|TRBJ1-4|TRBV7-6|few
TGTGCCAGCAGCCCCGACAGGGAAACTAATGAAAAACTGTTTTTT
CASSPDRETNEKLFF
>.|TRBJ2-3|TRBV6-1|.
TGTGCCAGCAGGTTACAGGGTTTACCAGATACGCAGTATTTT
CASRLQGLPDTQYF
>TRBD1|TRBJ1-6|TRBV6-5|few
TGTGCCAGCAGTTACCAAGCGGGACAGGGTAACTCACCCCTCCACTTT
CASSYQAGQGNSPLHF
>TRBD1|TRBJ2-7|TRBV7-4|.
TGTGCCAGCAGCTGTCCCGGGACAGGGAGGAACGAGCAGTACTTC
CASSCPGTGRNEQYF
>.|TRBJ2-1|TRBV9|few
TGTGCCAGCAGCGTATATGCGGGACCCGCTCTCGAGCAGTTCTTC
CASSVYAGPALEQFF
>.|TRBJ1-1|TRBV10-3|few
TGTGCCATCAGTGACTCAGGGCAGGGCACTGAAGCTTTCTTT
CAISDSGQGTEAFF
>TRBD2|TRBJ2-2|TRBV2|few
TGTGCCACACAATCTAGCGGAGGAGGTAACACCGGGGAGCTGTTTTTT
CATQSSGGGNTGELFF
>.|TRBJ2-1|TRBV7-9|.
TGTGCCAGCACCGCGGGGACGGGGCTAGGGGGGCATGAGCAGTTCTTC
CASTAGTGLGGHEQFF
>TRBD2|TRBJ2-3|TRBV18|.
TGTGCCAGCTCACCTACTAGCGCAAACACAGATACGCAGTATTTT
CASSPTSANTDTQYF
>TRBD1|TRBJ1-1|TRBV5-5|.
TGTGCCAGCAGCGCCCCCCAGGCAGGGGGCACTGAAGCTTTCTTT
CASSAPQAGGTEAFF
>.|TRBJ2-3|TRBV7-9|.
TGTGCCAGCAGCTTAGCCCCCAGGGCAGATACGCAGTATTTT
CASSLAPRADTQYF
>TRBD1|TRBJ1-2|TRBV29-1|few
TGCAGCGTGCAGGCAGACGGGACAGGTCTCAACACCTTC
CSVQADGTGLNTF